This T cell receptor beta chain originates from a study of blood T cell repertoires in COVID-19 (dated by TCRdb to 2020 to 2021). Broadly, across the study: Samples covering the acute and convalescent phases of COVID-19 were provided by collaborators in the United States, Italy and Spain. Where available, HLA class I and class II types were taken from metadata supplied by the sample provider and were not determined by assay-based typing. The repertoires were released in a freely available public database intended as a resource for research on the immune response to SARS-CoV-2. The samples were drawn from the first 160 participants of the ongoing ImmuneRACE study and from 1,254 subjects provided by 6 global collaborators. The sample metadata nearly always contained a de-identified subject ID, COVID-19 status, age in years and sex. The material from the prospective study consisted of cDNA or gDNA derived from T cells, B-cell-depleted T cells, or PBMCs. Subjects who had been exposed to COVID-19, were actively infected with it, or had recovered from it provided the deeply sampled blood TCRbeta repertoires that made up the dataset. Paper-wide results and their limitations: Clinical and demographic metadata were provided uncurated, with the amount varying by source and participant.

TCRbeta CDR3 regions were amplified from genomic DNA using the immunoSEQ Assay, a bias-controlled multiplex PCR. Under the source paper's analysis protocol: Nucleated cell counts per sample were estimated from amplification of reference gene primers within the assay. Sequence reads were collapsed and filtered to measure the absolute abundance of every unique TCRbeta CDR3 rearrangement. For each sample, productive Simpson clonality was calculated by taking the square root of Simpson's diversity index across productive rearrangements. What TCRdb holds here is the immuneACCESS table cut down to in-frame rearrangements. Part of the clones is not present; checked against another copy, under half of the missing clones reflect an unresolved V gene, and the others are unexplained. Clone size and V and J calls were adopted from that table, with D and trimming inferred from the DNA. The sample data list some 140,000 clones, and approximately 77% of these were observed just once. About a fifth of the sample is in the top ten clones.

Each collaborating institution followed its own protocols to collect whole blood in K2EDTA tubes. For TCRbeta analysis, collaborator samples were shipped as frozen whole blood, as isolated PBMCs, or as DNA extracted from either sample type. In regard to this clone: Its cognate antigen has yet to be identified. No base quality information exists; no much larger clone differs at one position.

The sample consisted of peripheral blood. The TCR sequence derives from a man older than 75 with acute or convalescent COVID-19.

The CDR3 sequence is CASHLQGARDEKLFF. The DNA sequence is as follows: TGTGCCAGCCATTTGCAGGGGGCGCGGGATGAAAAACTGTTTTTT. The sequence joins TRBV2 to TRBJ1-4; 8 junctional bases match TRBD1. The CDR3 runs 15 residues from the cysteine to the phenylalanine. The DNA shown is the 45-base CDR3, in frame from base 1. CDR1 SNHLY and CDR2 FYNNEI were looked up in the germline V gene. V loses 8 bases at its end and J loses 6 bases; junction bases beyond the gene matches: 11.